These 28 T cell receptor beta chains share one sample of origin, sequenced in a study of blood T cells in healthy people across ages. Using a J-beta primer mix together with a sample-barcoded 5' primer, a second PCR was run for about 6 to 11 cycles. Each CDR3 protein gets one entry after TCRdb re-called the 5' RACE reads with MiXCR. The sample has approximately 2,000,000 distinct CDR3 sequences, roughly two fifths seen once. The specimen was blood. The source of these receptors is a human donor in good health.

V usage is TRBV3-1 and J usage is TRBJ2-5; TRBD2 is a possible D gene (8 bases). Germline V CDR1 and CDR2: LGHDT, YNNKEL (reference sequence). The CDR3 is 14 amino acids. V lost 0 bases to trimming and J lost 12 bases, with 17 bases between them. In DNA, the CDR3 is TGTGCCAGCAGCCAAGATTGGAGGGGGCGGGGGGAGTACTTC. Translating gives CASSQDWRGRGEYF.

This clonotype was counted between two and nine times. This rearrangement joins TRBV7-9 to TRBJ2-5; D may be TRBD2 (5 bases). CDR1 and CDR2 (germline): SEHNR, FQNEAQ (reference sequence). The CDR3 has 14 residues. The V gene lost 5 bases and the J gene lost 11 bases, with 21 bases spanning the gap. CDR3 amino acids: CASSPDGRRGEQYF. The CDR3 DNA sequence: TGTGCCAGCAGCCCCGACGGACGCCGTGGGGAGCAGTACTTC.

The chain couples TRBV11-2 to TRBJ2-3; D ambiguous. Trimming cost V 7 bases and J 6 bases, with 17 bases left between them. Germline CDR1 reads SGHAT; CDR2 reads FQNNGV. This CDR3 has 14 amino acids. CDR3 nucleotides: TGTGCCAGCAAGGTTACTTCGGTGGCGGATACGCAGTATTTT. Translation: CASKVTSVADTQYF.

This clonotype was detected many times. This chain links TRBV12-3 or TRBV12-4 with TRBJ2-5, with D tentatively TRBD2 (5 bases). V lost 2 bases and J 5 bases, leaving 9 bases between the germline ends. There are 13 residues in the CDR3. The CDR3 is CASSLRGLETQYF. CDR3 nucleotides: TGTGCCAGCAGTTTAAGAGGGTTGGAGACCCAGTACTTC.

On this clonotype itself: An end of the junction differs from the germline gene, which may be a read error. This chain joins TRBV20-1 and TRBJ2-7; D ambiguous. Looked up from germline, CDR1 is DFQATT and CDR2 is SNEGSKA (reference sequence). The CDR3 has 13 amino acids. CDR3 sequence (DNA): TGCAGTGCTAGAGAGGTCAGGTTCTACGAGCGGTACTTC. Its protein is CSAREVRFYERYF.

V gene TRBV7-6 combines with J gene TRBJ2-1; D is unclear. The CDR3 is 16 amino acids. V lost 5 bases and J lost 0, with 14 bases in between. Looked up from germline, CDR1 is SGHVS and CDR2 is FNYEAQ. CDR3 nucleotide sequence: TGTGCCAGCAGCCAAACGACGGCGAACTCCTACAATGAGCAGTTCTTC. As protein: CASSQTTANSYNEQFF.

This clonotype was counted a few times. The V call is TRBV18, the J call TRBJ2-1; possibly TRBD1 or TRBD2 for D (5 bases each). V was trimmed by 0 bases and J by 2 bases, leaving 17 bases between them. The CDR3 is 18 residues long. The V gene's germline CDR1 is KGHSH and CDR2 LQKENI. The CDR3 loop is CASSPPMGRPITYNEQFF. The CDR3 DNA follows: TGTGCCAGCTCACCACCAATGGGACGACCCATTACCTACAATGAGCAGTTCTTC.

The gene calls are TRBV10-3 and TRBJ2-2; the D gene is possibly TRBD2 (6 bases). There are 15 residues in the CDR3. Trimming removed 8 bases at V and 4 bases at J, with 17 bases between. Germline-derived CDR1 and CDR2 are ENHRY and SYGVKD. As DNA, the CDR3 is TGTGCCATCGGGCAGTCGGAGGGGCGCACCGGGGAGCTGTTTTTT. Protein: CAIGQSEGRTGELFF.

V is TRBV7-2 and J is TRBJ2-3; 13 bases map to TRBD2. Germline CDR1 is SGHTA and CDR2 is FQGNSA. The CDR3 contains 16 residues. The J segment lost 8 bases and the V segment lost 2 bases, leaving 7 bases of the junction unmatched. For the CDR3, the DNA is TGTGCCAGCAGCTTAAGTCGAGGGACTAGCGGGACTACGCAGTATTTT. Translated: CASSLSRGTSGTTQYF.

The rearrangement links TRBV10-3 to TRBJ2-4, with TRBD1 identical over 9 bases. The last part of the DNA fits TRBJ2-7 better; the J call may be wrong. Germline CDR1 reads ENHRY; CDR2 reads SYGVKD. The CDR3 extends over 12 amino acids. The CDR3 region is CAISGGQGEQYF. The CDR3 DNA is TGTGCCATCAGTGGGGGACAGGGCGAGCAGTACTTC.

This chain connects TRBV20-1 to TRBJ2-5, with D possibly being TRBD2 (6 bases). Germline V gene lookup returns CDR1 DFQATT and CDR2 SNEGSKA (reference sequence). The length of the CDR3 is 16 residues. V dropped 0 bases and J dropped 1 base, with 15 bases sitting between them. The CDR3 bases are TGCAGTGCTAGAGATCCATGGCAGGGACTCCAAGAGACCCAGTACTTC. Its protein is CSARDPWQGLQETQYF.

The chain is built from TRBV20-1 and TRBJ2-7; 7 bases are shared with TRBD1. CDR3 length: 13 residues. Trimming removed 5 bases from V and 3 bases from J; junction bases left unmatched: 7. Per the germline V gene, CDR1 is DFQATT and CDR2 is SNEGSKA (reference sequence). The CDR3 region has the DNA TGCAGTGCTCCAAAGGGACAGAGCTACGAGCAGTACTTC. This encodes CSAPKGQSYEQYF.

The chain is built from TRBV20-1 and TRBJ2-6, with D hard to call. The CDR3 runs 13 residues. Germline V gives CDR1 DFQATT, CDR2 SNEGSKA (reference sequence). The CDR3 protein is CCPLGPGANVLTF. In DNA, the CDR3 is TGCTGCCCTTTGGGTCCTGGGGCCAACGTCCTGACTTTC.

V is TRBV20-1 and J is TRBJ2-1; 8 bases agree with TRBD2. The CDR3 totals 16 residues. V was pared by 1 base and J by 1 base, with 6 bases of the junction left unmatched. CDR1 DFQATT and CDR2 SNEGSKA come from the germline V gene (reference sequence). The CDR3: CSARGILAGSYNEQFF. CDR3 coding DNA: TGCAGTGCTAGAGGGATATTAGCGGGGTCCTACAATGAGCAGTTCTTC.

This clonotype appeared a single time. V gene TRBV4-1 combines with J gene TRBJ2-1; D may be TRBD1 (6 bases). The V gene's germline CDR1 is MGHRA and CDR2 YSYEKL. V lost 1 base to trimming and J lost 9 bases, with 25 bases between them. This CDR3 is 18 amino acids long. The CDR3 loop reads CASSQVPPRPTGTSEQFF. As DNA, the CDR3 is TGCGCCAGCAGCCAAGTGCCCCCCCGACCGACGGGGACAAGTGAGCAGTTCTTC.

This clonotype showed up just a few times. This rearrangement joins TRBV4-2 to TRBJ2-3; D is possibly TRBD1 (5 bases). Germline CDR1 reads LGHNA; CDR2 reads YNFKEQ. The V end lost 8 bases, the J end lost 0 bases, and 15 bases lay between the germline ends. CDR3 length equals 15 residues. CDR3 nucleotide sequence: TGTGCCAGCGAGGCCAGACAGTTCAGCACAGATACGCAGTATTTT. Protein: CASEARQFSTDTQYF.

This clonotype was counted ten times or more. The V gene is TRBV28, the J gene TRBJ2-1; D remains ambiguous. The CDR3 contains 13 residues. Germline V gene data show CDR1 as MDHEN and CDR2 as SYDVKM. Deletions cut 3 bases from V and 3 bases from J, with 6 bases between. The CDR3 here is CASSFGHYNEQFF. CDR3 DNA sequence: TGTGCCAGCAGTTTTGGTCACTACAATGAGCAGTTCTTC.

This chain connects TRBV13 to TRBJ1-2; D is ambiguous. CDR3 size: 13 residues. The germline V gene encodes CDR1 PRHDT and CDR2 FYEKMQ (reference sequence). V shed 0 bases and J shed 8 bases, with 10 bases lying between them. The CDR3 nucleotides read TGTGCCAGCAGCTTAGGGCTTAAATGGGGCTACACCTTC. Its protein product is CASSLGLKWGYTF.

This clonotype occurred a few times. The chain joins TRBV5-1 to TRBJ2-1; D remains ambiguous. V was cut by 2 bases and J by 8 bases, with 8 bases left in between. The CDR3 has 12 residues. Germline-derived CDR1 and CDR2 are SGHRS and YFSETQ. In nucleotides, the CDR3 is TGCGCCAGCAGCTTATACGACTATGAGCAGTTCTTC. Translation: CASSLYDYEQFF.

The CDR3 coding sequence is TGCAGTGCTAGAAGCAGGGGCAAGGACGAGCAGTACTTC. It specifies CSARSRGKDEQYF. The chain employs TRBV20-1 and TRBJ2-7; TRBD1 might be the D (6 bases). V lost 2 bases and J 5 bases, leaving 13 bases between the germline ends. The germline CDR1 and CDR2 sequences are DFQATT and SNEGSKA (reference sequence). The CDR3 contains 13 residues.

In this sample, this clonotype turned up a few times. The rearrangement joins TRBV18 to TRBJ2-5; a possible D gene is TRBD2 (6 bases). The V end lost 1 base, the J end lost 5 bases, and 8 bases lay between the germline ends. This CDR3 comprises 13 residues. CDR1 and CDR2 from the germline V gene are KGHSH and LQKENI. The CDR3 coding sequence is TGTGCCAGCTCACCACGGGGGGATGAGACCCAGTACTTC. Its protein is CASSPRGDETQYF.

V usage is TRBV2 and J usage is TRBJ2-1; 8 positions match TRBD1. V lost 10 bases and J lost 13; bases outside the gene matches: 18. The CDR3 has 14 residues. Germline CDR1 reads SNHLY; CDR2 reads FYNNEI. CDR3 in amino acids: CATWTGSLQETQFF. CDR3 coding DNA: TGTGCCACCTGGACAGGGTCCCTACAAGAGACCCAGTTCTTC. Variable domain in full (rest from reference TRBV2 and TRBJ2-1): EPEVTQTPSHQVTQMGQEVILRCVPISNHLYFYWYRQILGQKVEFLVSFYNNEISEKSEIFDDQFSVERPDGSNFTLKIRSTKLEDSAMYFCATWTGSLQETQFFGPGTRLTVL.

This clonotype came up a few times. The V call is TRBV7-2, the J call TRBJ2-1, with a weak D call TRBD1 (5 bases). The germline CDR1 and CDR2 sequences are SGHTA and FQGNSA. V was trimmed by 6 bases and J by 9 bases, leaving 9 bases between them. The CDR3 loop spans 11 amino acids. CDR3 bases: TGTGCCAGCAGAGGGGCCATTGAGCAGTTCTTC. Translation gives CASRGAIEQFF.

As concerns this clonotype: At one end the junction does not follow the germline gene, possibly because of a read error. This rearrangement joins TRBV12-3 or TRBV12-4 to TRBJ2-2, with 11 bases matching TRBD1. This CDR3 is 19 amino acids long. The CDR3 coding sequence is TGTGCCAGCAGTTTCACTCCGGGACAGGGGGTTTCGAACACCGGGGAGCGGTTTTTT. Encoded protein: CASSFTPGQGVSNTGERFF.

This clonotype came up a few times. V and J are TRBV7-9 and TRBJ2-1; D remains unclear. CDR1 and CDR2 (germline): SEHNR, FQNEAQ (reference sequence). The CDR3 totals 18 residues. Deletions cut 1 base from V and 2 bases from J, with 18 bases between. DNA for the CDR3: TGTGCCAGCAGCTTAGGATCCTTCCAGTGCCGCACCTACAATGAGCAGTTCTTC. This translates into CASSLGSFQCRTYNEQFF.

The chain recombines TRBV7-9 with TRBJ2-3; possibly TRBD2 for D (6 bases). This CDR3 has 16 amino acids. The germline gives CDR1 SEHNR, CDR2 FQNEAQ (reference sequence). V was cut by 5 bases and J by 2 bases, with 17 bases left in between. CDR3 bases: TGTGCCAGCAGCACCGGGACTGGCGGGTACACAGATACGCAGTATTTT. It encodes CASSTGTGGYTDTQYF.

In its sample, this clonotype was seen a few times. This sequence joins TRBV13 and TRBJ1-2; no reliable D call. The CDR3 contains 13 residues. Germline-derived CDR1 and CDR2 are PRHDT and FYEKMQ (reference sequence). V lost 2 bases and J lost 2, with 6 bases in between. CDR3 amino acids: CASSLIGNYGYTF. CDR3 sequence (DNA): TGTGCCAGCAGCTTAATCGGGAACTATGGCTACACCTTC.

The CDR3: CASSLIGRGGDTQYF. The CDR3 DNA reads as TGTGCCAGCAGCTTAATCGGCAGGGGGGGAGATACGCAGTATTTT. The chain joins TRBV7-8 to TRBJ2-3; D possibly uses TRBD1 or TRBD2 (7 bases each). The V gene's germline CDR1 is SGHVS and CDR2 FQNEAQ. Between the trimmed V and J ends, which lost 2 bases and 5 bases, there was a span of 14 bases. CDR3 length: 15 residues. Using reference TRBV7-8 and TRBJ2-3 for the parts outside the CDR3, the full variable domain is GAGVSQSPRYKVAKRGQDVALRCDPISGHVSLFWYQQALGQGPEFLTYFQNEAQLDKSGLPSDRFFAERPEGSVSTLKIQRTQQEDSAVYLCASSLIGRGGDTQYFGPGTRLTVL.